This TCR beta chain is from a study of T-cell reconstitution after alpha-beta-depleted transplantation in children. CDR3 length: 15 amino acids. Germline lookup yields CDR1 SGHVS and CDR2 FQNEAQ. The V segment lost 1 base and the J segment 2 bases; nucleotides outside the gene matches: 4. Unique molecular identifiers were incorporated during preparation of the TCRbeta library. TCRdb re-called the PCR reads through MiXCR, storing one row per CDR3 protein. The sample carries roughly 500,000 distinct CDR3 sequences, about 30% recorded once. The source of this sequence is a human donor who donated a stem cell graft to a child with aplastic anemia. The sample here was PBMCs from the stem cell graft donor, taken from the stem cell graft. The chain joins TRBV7-8 to TRBJ1-1, with 7 bases aligning to TRBD1. This CDR3 is CASSLEGAPNTEAFF. The DNA for the CDR3 is TGTGCCAGCAGCTTAGAGGGGGCCCCTAACACTGAAGCTTTCTTT.